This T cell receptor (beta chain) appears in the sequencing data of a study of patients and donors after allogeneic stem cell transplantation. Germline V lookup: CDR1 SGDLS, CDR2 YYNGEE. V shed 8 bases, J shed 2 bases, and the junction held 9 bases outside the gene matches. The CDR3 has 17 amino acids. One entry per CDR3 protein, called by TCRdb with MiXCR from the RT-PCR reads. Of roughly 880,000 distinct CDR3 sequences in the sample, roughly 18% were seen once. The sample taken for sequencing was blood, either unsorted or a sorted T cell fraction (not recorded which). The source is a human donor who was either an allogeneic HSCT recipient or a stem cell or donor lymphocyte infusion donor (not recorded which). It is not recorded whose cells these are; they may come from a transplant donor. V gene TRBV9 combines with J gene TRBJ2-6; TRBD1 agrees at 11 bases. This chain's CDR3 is CASYGQGAIAGANVLTF. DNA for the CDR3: TGTGCCAGTTACGGACAGGGGGCGATCGCTGGGGCCAACGTCCTGACTTTC.